Reported below is one T cell receptor beta chain. TCRdb analysed the RT-PCR reads with MiXCR anew, one entry per CDR3 protein. The sample holds 550,000 to 750,000 distinct CDR3 sequences, 14% seen once. Germline-derived CDR1 and CDR2 are DFQATT and SNEGSKA (reference sequence). The CDR3 sequence is 14 residues long. The V and J ends lost 6 bases and 9 bases respectively, with 24 bases between them. What was sequenced was memory CD4+ T cells from blood. The chain couples TRBV20-1 to TRBJ2-7; D gene ambiguous. This receptor was obtained from a female donor in good health, serving as a healthy control. This CDR3 reads CSALIRLEPTGQYF. The CDR3 bases are TGCAGTGCACTCATCCGGCTAGAACCTACGGGGCAGTACTTC.